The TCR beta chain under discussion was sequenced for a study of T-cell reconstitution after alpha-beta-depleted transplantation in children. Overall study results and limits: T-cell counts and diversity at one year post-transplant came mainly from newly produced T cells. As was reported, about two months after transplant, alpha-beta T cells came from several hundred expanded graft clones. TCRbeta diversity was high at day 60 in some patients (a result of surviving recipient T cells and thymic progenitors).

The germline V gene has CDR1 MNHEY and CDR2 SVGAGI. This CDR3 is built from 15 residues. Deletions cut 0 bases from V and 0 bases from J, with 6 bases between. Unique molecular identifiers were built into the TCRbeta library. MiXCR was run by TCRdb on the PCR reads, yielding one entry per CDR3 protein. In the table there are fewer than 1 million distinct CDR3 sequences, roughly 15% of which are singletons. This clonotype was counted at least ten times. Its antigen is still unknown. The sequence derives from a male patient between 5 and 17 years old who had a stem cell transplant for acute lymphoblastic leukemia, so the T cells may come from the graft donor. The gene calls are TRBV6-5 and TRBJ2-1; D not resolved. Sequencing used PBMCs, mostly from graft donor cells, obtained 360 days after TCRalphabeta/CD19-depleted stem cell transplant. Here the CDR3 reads CASSYSISSYNEQFF. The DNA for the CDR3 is TGTGCCAGCAGTTACTCGATAAGCTCCTACAATGAGCAGTTCTTC.